The source of this TCR beta chain is a study of T cell responses to AZD1222 COVID-19 vaccine. Study-wide results and caveats: Mostly white British, mostly female donors; authors suggested clonal diversity may be underestimated. Two AZD1222 administrations were followed by greater Spike-specific TCR breadth and depth.

Germline loops: CDR1 DFQATT, CDR2 SNEGSKA (reference sequence). The CDR3 spans 17 residues. V lost 3 bases and J lost 2; bases outside the gene matches: 14. Profiled with immunoSEQ multiplex PCR; TCRdb holds only in-frame clones, not every one. The sample shows about 120,000 clones, approximately 90% of them seen only once. Turning to this clone: Its antigen is undetermined.

The rearrangement links TRBV20-1 to TRBJ2-3; 7 bases agree with TRBD2. This TCR came from an adult in good health. Source: peripheral blood, taken on day 0 of AZD1222 vaccination. The CDR3 bases are TGCAGTGCTAGTTACGGCTGGGGGGGACCGTCCACAGATACGCAGTATTTT. This translates into CSASYGWGGPSTDTQYF.